This T cell receptor beta chain was recovered during a study of T cell responses to AZD1222 COVID-19 vaccine. Study-level results: Targeting of unmutated variant regions was reportedly seen in nearly half of spike-specific TCRs.

The method was immunoSEQ multiplex PCR; TCRdb's version includes in-frame clones alone and lacks a portion of them. The sample has 150,000 or so clones, over 75% seen once. Germline values: CDR1 SGHRS, CDR2 YFSETQ. The junction had 9 bases not matched to a gene; V was cut back by 1 base and J by 3 bases. The CDR3 covers 17 residues. In regard to this clone: What it recognizes is unknown.

The chain combines TRBV5-1 with TRBJ2-2, with TRBD1 matching over 7 bases. The sample was peripheral blood, taken on day 0 of AZD1222 vaccination. The clonotype comes from an adult in good health. The CDR3 DNA reads as TGCGCCAGCAGCTTGCATCCAAGGGGGCCGGACACCGGGGAGCTGTTTTTT. Its translation is CASSLHPRGPDTGELFF.